A selection of T cell receptor beta chains follows, all from one sample in a study of T cells in Graves' hyperthyroidism and ophthalmopathy. TCRdb ran MiXCR on the multiplex PCR reads and lists one entry per CDR3 protein. The table lists about 420,000 distinct CDR3 sequences, approximately 15% of them singletons. The sample taken for sequencing was blood. The receptor source for this set is a woman between 18 and 29 years old with Graves' hyperthyroidism. The CDR3 runs from the conserved cysteine through the conserved F or W. D genes are given only for firm matches. Clone size, where shown, is once, few, many, or a class for clones that have expanded.

D gene	V gene	clone size	J gene	CDR3 protein	CDR3 DNA
TRBD1	TRBV3-1	many	TRBJ1-1	CASSQGQGALTEAFF	TGTGCCAGCAGCCAAGGCCAGGGGGCGCTTACTGAAGCTTTCTTT
.	TRBV5-1	many	TRBJ2-5	CASSDPGRGETQYF	TGCGCCAGCAGCGACCCCGGGAGAGGGGAGACCCAGTACTTC
.	TRBV19	many	TRBJ1-2	CASKDYGYTF	TGTGCCAGTAAAGACTATGGCTACACCTTC
.	TRBV7-3	many	TRBJ2-7	CASSPPLRGYEQYF	TGTGCCAGCAGCCCCCCTCTGAGGGGATACGAGCAGTACTTC
TRBD2	TRBV6-1	many	TRBJ2-7	CASSIIGRGDYEQYF	TGTGCCAGCAGTATCATCGGGCGGGGGGACTACGAGCAGTACTTC
.	TRBV18	many	TRBJ1-2	CASSPNYSSNGYTF	TGTGCCAGCTCCCCTAACTACAGCTCAAATGGCTACACCTTC
.	TRBV18	many	TRBJ1-6	CASSPGVGGNSPLHF	TGTGCCAGCTCACCGGGGGTTGGCGGTAATTCACCCCTCCACTTT
TRBD1	TRBV5-1	many	TRBJ1-2	CASSPGQGLYGYTF	TGCGCCAGCAGCCCTGGACAGGGACTCTATGGCTACACCTTC
.	TRBV28	many	TRBJ2-3	CAGSQGGGLSTDTQYF	TGTGCCGGATCCCAGGGAGGGGGTCTAAGCACAGATACGCAGTATTTT
.	TRBV28	.	TRBJ1-1	CASRSGYNEAFF	TGTGCCAGCAGGTCCGGGTATAATGAAGCTTTCTTT
TRBD1	TRBV4-1	few	TRBJ1-5	CASSQARDRGNQPQHF	TGCGCCAGCAGCCAAGCCCGGGACAGGGGCAATCAGCCCCAGCATTTT
TRBD2	TRBV20-1	.	TRBJ2-3	CSARGLAGGDDTQYF	TGCAGTGCTAGGGGGCTAGCGGGAGGGGATGATACGCAGTATTTT
.	TRBV7-9	.	TRBJ1-3	CASSSPLSQIFGNTIYF	TGTGCCAGCAGCTCGCCTTTGTCTCAAATTTTCGGAAACACCATATATTTT
TRBD1	TRBV11-2	.	TRBJ1-1	CASSLGQGADTEAFF	TGTGCCAGCAGCCTGGGACAGGGAGCGGACACTGAAGCTTTCTTT
.	TRBV29-1	.	TRBJ1-2	CSADGGTGGYTF	TGCAGCGCTGACGGAGGGACGGGTGGCTACACCTTC
.	TRBV5-6	many	TRBJ1-2	CASSLYRDRYGYTF	TGTGCCAGCAGCTTGTACCGGGACCGCTATGGCTACACCTTC
TRBD1	TRBV6-1	few	TRBJ2-7	CASSTLRGQGSEQYF	TGTGCCAGCAGTACCCTCCGGGGACAGGGTAGCGAGCAGTACTTC
TRBD1	TRBV3-1	many	TRBJ1-2	CASSLQGARKGYTF	TGTGCCAGCAGCCTACAGGGGGCGCGGAAGGGCTACACCTTC
.	TRBV4-1	.	TRBJ1-5	CASSQVPWGHQPQHF	TGCGCCAGCAGCCAAGTTCCCTGGGGACATCAGCCCCAGCATTTT
.	TRBV20-1	many	TRBJ2-1	CSAHRASAYNEQFF	TGCAGTGCCCATCGGGCCAGCGCCTACAATGAGCAGTTCTTC
.	TRBV12-3/TRBV12-4	many	TRBJ2-5	CASTVRGGGETQYF	TGTGCCTCAACTGTCAGGGGAGGGGGGGAGACCCAGTACTTC
TRBD2	TRBV20-1	.	TRBJ2-1	CSAIGGGGAGGNEQFF	TGCAGTGCTATCGGAGGGGGCGGGGCGGGGGGGAATGAGCAGTTCTTC
TRBD1	TRBV11-2	many	TRBJ1-5	CASSLDAGGADQPQHF	TGTGCCAGCAGCTTAGACGCAGGGGGCGCGGATCAGCCCCAGCATTTT
.	TRBV11-2	many	TRBJ1-4	CASTRGPLNEKLFF	TGTGCCAGCACCCGGGGGCCTCTTAATGAAAAACTGTTTTTT
.	TRBV24-1	many	TRBJ2-1	CATSAQGGDEQFF	TGTGCCACCAGTGCTCAGGGCGGGGATGAGCAGTTCTTC
TRBD2	TRBV19	.	TRBJ2-7	CASSGLAGTYEQYF	TGTGCCAGCTCGGGACTAGCGGGGACCTACGAGCAGTACTTC
TRBD1	TRBV30	many	TRBJ1-2	CARENTGVISNGYTF	TGTGCCCGCGAAAATACAGGGGTTATTTCGAATGGCTACACCTTC
TRBD2	TRBV28	many	TRBJ2-5	CASSSLAGGRETQYF	TGTGCCAGCAGTTCGCTAGCGGGGGGAAGGGAGACCCAGTACTTC
.	TRBV24-1	many	TRBJ2-1	CATSEQPNNEQFF	TGTGCCACCAGTGAACAGCCAAACAATGAGCAGTTCTTC
.	TRBV9	many	TRBJ1-3	CASSVDQGGTIYF	TGTGCCAGCAGCGTAGATCAGGGCGGCACCATATATTTT
.	TRBV14	few	TRBJ2-5	CASSRLVQETQYF	TGTGCCAGCAGCCGACTAGTTCAAGAGACCCAGTACTTC
.	TRBV20-1	many	TRBJ2-5	CSAGGGRQETQYF	TGCAGTGCTGGTGGCGGCAGGCAAGAGACCCAGTACTTC
TRBD1	TRBV29-1	few	TRBJ2-1	CSARQGADYNEQLF	TGCAGCGCCCGACAGGGGGCTGACTACAATGAGCAGCTCTTC
TRBD1	TRBV4-1	.	TRBJ1-6	CASSPGGSSYNSPLHF	TGCGCCAGCAGCCCAGGGGGGAGCTCCTATAATTCACCCCTCCACTTT
.	TRBV5-1	many	TRBJ2-5	CASSGRGRWEETQYF	TGCGCCAGCTCTGGACGGGGGAGATGGGAAGAGACCCAGTACTTC
.	TRBV20-1	many	TRBJ2-1	CSARFGPGIGQFF	TGCAGTGCTAGATTCGGCCCCGGGATCGGGCAGTTCTTC
.	TRBV6-1	many	TRBJ2-3	CASSSYRGDTQYF	TGTGCCAGCAGCTCCTACCGGGGAGATACGCAGTATTTT
.	TRBV20-1	many	TRBJ2-5	CSASLGARETQYF	TGCAGTGCTAGTTTGGGGGCGAGAGAGACCCAGTACTTC
TRBD1	TRBV28	.	TRBJ2-7	CASSEGQGAYEQYF	TGTGCCAGCAGCGAAGGACAGGGTGCCTACGAGCAGTACTTC
.	TRBV5-1	few	TRBJ1-3	CASRSTGNTIYF	TGCGCCAGCAGATCTACGGGAAACACCATATATTTT
TRBD2	TRBV24-1	few	TRBJ2-2	CATRSGGGGELFF	TGTGCCACCAGAAGCGGGGGTGGCGGGGAGCTGTTTTTT
TRBD2	TRBV5-1	many	TRBJ2-3	CASSLRRLASADTQYF	TGCGCCAGCAGCTTGAGGCGACTAGCGTCGGCAGATACGCAGTATTTT
TRBD2	TRBV2	.	TRBJ2-7	CASKPGLVTAEQYF	TGTGCCAGCAAACCGGGACTAGTGACAGCCGAGCAGTACTTC
.	TRBV12-3/TRBV12-4	few	TRBJ2-7	CASSSGGTHGEQYF	TGTGCCAGCAGTTCAGGGGGGACCCACGGCGAGCAGTACTTC
.	TRBV3-1	many	TRBJ1-2	CASSLSDTSNGYTF	TGTGCCAGCAGCCTTTCGGACACTTCGAATGGCTACACCTTC
TRBD2	TRBV5-1	many	TRBJ2-3	CASSFSPSGGTDTQYF	TGCGCCAGCAGCTTTTCCCCCAGCGGGGGCACAGATACGCAGTATTTT
TRBD1	TRBV13	many	TRBJ2-3	CASSLLQGARTDTQYF	TGTGCCAGCAGCTTACTGCAGGGGGCAAGGACAGATACGCAGTATTTT
.	TRBV12-3/TRBV12-4	many	TRBJ1-1	CASSRTIKNTEAFF	TGTGCCAGCAGTAGGACCATTAAGAACACTGAAGCTTTCTTT
.	TRBV14	many	TRBJ1-2	CASSQQGNLGYGYTF	TGTGCCAGCAGCCAACAGGGGAATTTGGGGTATGGCTACACCTTC
.	TRBV6-1	few	TRBJ1-2	CASSPYKTADYGYTF	TGTGCCAGCAGCCCCTACAAGACGGCCGACTATGGCTACACCTTC
.	TRBV12-3/TRBV12-4	once	TRBJ2-7	CASSLGGALYEQYF	TGTGCCAGCAGTTTAGGAGGGGCCCTATACGAGCAGTACTTC
.	TRBV5-6	.	TRBJ1-2	CASSSWGNRYTF	TGTGCCAGCAGCTCCTGGGGCAATAGGTACACCTTC
TRBD1	TRBV12-3/TRBV12-4	.	TRBJ1-3	CASSPGTGVGNTIYF	TGTGCCAGCAGTCCGGGGACAGGGGTTGGAAACACCATATATTTT